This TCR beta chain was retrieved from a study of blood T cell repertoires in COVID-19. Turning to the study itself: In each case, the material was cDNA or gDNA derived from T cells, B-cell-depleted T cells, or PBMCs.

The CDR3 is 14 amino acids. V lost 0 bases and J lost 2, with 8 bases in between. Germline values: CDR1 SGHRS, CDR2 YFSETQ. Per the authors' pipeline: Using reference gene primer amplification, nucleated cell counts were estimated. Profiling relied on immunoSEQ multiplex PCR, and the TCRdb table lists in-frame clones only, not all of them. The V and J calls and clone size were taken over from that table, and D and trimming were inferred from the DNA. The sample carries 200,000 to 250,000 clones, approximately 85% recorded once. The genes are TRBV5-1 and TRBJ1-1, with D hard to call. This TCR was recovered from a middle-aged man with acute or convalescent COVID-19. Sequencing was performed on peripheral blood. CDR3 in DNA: TGCGCCAGCAGCTTGGGGCGGACTAACACTGAAGCTTTCTTT. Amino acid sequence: CASSLGRTNTEAFF. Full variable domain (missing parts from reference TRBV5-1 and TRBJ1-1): KAGVTQTPRYLIKTRGQQVTLSCSPISGHRSVSWYQQTPGQGLQFLFEYFSETQRNKGNFPGRFSGRQFSNSRSEMNVSTLELGDSALYLCASSLGRTNTEAFFGQGTRLTVV.